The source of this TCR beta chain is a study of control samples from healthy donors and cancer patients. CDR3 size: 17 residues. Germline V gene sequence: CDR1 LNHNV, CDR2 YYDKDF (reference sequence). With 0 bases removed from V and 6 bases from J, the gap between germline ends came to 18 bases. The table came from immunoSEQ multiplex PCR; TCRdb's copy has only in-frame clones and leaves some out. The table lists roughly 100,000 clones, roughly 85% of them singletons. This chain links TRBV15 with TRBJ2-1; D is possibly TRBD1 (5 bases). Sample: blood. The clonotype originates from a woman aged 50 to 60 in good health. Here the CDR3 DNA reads TGTGCCACCAGCAGAGATCTTGGCCAGGGTTTTACCAATGAGCAGTTCTTC. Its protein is CATSRDLGQGFTNEQFF.